Listed below are T cell receptor beta chains from one sample, sequenced in a study of shared clonotypes between healthy human individuals. Here immunoSEQ multiplex PCR was the method, and the copy in TCRdb shows in-frame clones only, minus some. The table lists about 2.1 million clones, around 93% of them singletons. The sequenced material came from naive CD8+ T cells from PBMCs. The receptors come from a man aged 18 to 30 in good health. Some clones in this sample may be carry-over from other donors' samples. Each CDR3 is given with its conserved first and last residue. A D gene is named only where the DNA matches it firmly. Size is omitted from some rows. Given values are once, few, many or a class for expanded clones.

>TRBV19|.|TRBJ1-1|.
CASSISRPEAFF
TGTGCCAGTAGTATATCGAGGCCTGAAGCTTTCTTT
>TRBV9|.|TRBJ1-1|.
CASSVAQGTEAFF
TGTGCCAGCAGCGTAGCCCAGGGAACTGAAGCTTTCTTT
>TRBV19|.|TRBJ2-7|.
CASSIGQNSEQYF
TGTGCCAGTAGTATAGGTCAGAATTCCGAGCAGTACTTC
>TRBV15|.|TRBJ2-7|.
CATSRSRGTEQYF
TGTGCCACCAGCAGGTCCCGGGGTACCGAGCAGTACTTC
>TRBV19|few|TRBJ1-1|.
CASRKQGTEAFF
TGTGCCAGTAGGAAGCAGGGCACTGAAGCTTTCTTT
>TRBV5-8|.|TRBJ2-1|TRBD1
CASSTGQGTLDNEQFF
TGTGCCAGCAGCACGGGACAGGGAACCCTAGACAATGAGCAGTTCTTC
>TRBV4-3|.|TRBJ2-7|.
CASSQERGLSYEQYF
TGCGCCAGCAGCCAAGAGCGGGGGCTCTCCTACGAGCAGTACTTC
>TRBV28|.|TRBJ2-7|TRBD2
CASSLGGSGSYEQYF
TGTGCCAGCAGTTTAGGCGGTAGCGGGAGCTACGAGCAGTACTTC
>TRBV6-5|.|TRBJ2-2|TRBD2
CASSYAGLADTGELFF
TGTGCCAGCAGTTACGCAGGACTAGCGGACACCGGGGAGCTGTTTTTT
>TRBV27|.|TRBJ2-3|TRBD1
CASSWDSSTDTQYF
TGTGCCAGCAGCTGGGACAGCAGCACAGATACGCAGTATTTT
>TRBV9|.|TRBJ2-2|.
CASSVEGRLPSGELFF
TGTGCCAGCAGCGTAGAGGGACGGTTGCCATCCGGGGAGCTGTTTTTT
>TRBV30|.|TRBJ1-6|.
CAWNTFVGNNSPLHF
TGTGCCTGGAATACTTTTGTGGGGAATAATTCACCCCTCCACTTT
>TRBV19|.|TRBJ2-4|.
CASSPGRGNIQYF
TGTGCCAGTAGCCCCGGTAGGGGGAACATTCAGTACTTC
>TRBV29-1|.|TRBJ2-2|.
CSTRAPGENTGELFF
TGCAGCACGAGGGCCCCGGGAGAGAACACCGGGGAGCTGTTTTTT
>TRBV5-6|once|TRBJ2-4|.
CASSLGPTGGDIQYF
TGTGCCAGCAGCTTGGGGCCTACCGGCGGGGACATTCAGTACTTC
>TRBV6-1|.|TRBJ1-3|.
CASSEKDLASGNTIYF
TGTGCCAGCAGTGAAAAGGACCTCGCCTCTGGAAACACCATATATTTT
>TRBV14|.|TRBJ2-6|.
CASSRGTGANVLTF
TGTGCCAGCAGCCGCGGAACCGGGGCCAACGTCCTGACTTTC
>TRBV5-5|.|TRBJ2-7|.
CASSLEWQGPGEQYF
TGTGCCAGCAGCTTGGAGTGGCAGGGGCCTGGCGAGCAGTACTTC
>TRBV6-1|.|TRBJ1-5|.
CASSEGVLSQPQHF
TGTGCCAGCAGTGAAGGTGTTTTGAGTCAGCCCCAGCATTTT
>TRBV11-2|.|TRBJ2-5|.
CASSLDHRQAQETQYF
TGTGCCAGCAGCTTAGATCATAGACAGGCCCAAGAGACCCAGTACTTC
>TRBV4-1|.|TRBJ1-3|TRBD1
CASSQVGQGTTGNTIYF
TGCGCCAGCAGCCAGGTTGGACAGGGTACGACTGGAAACACCATATATTTT
>TRBV19|.|TRBJ2-1|.
CASSGPFAYNEQFF
TGTGCCAGTAGTGGGCCGTTCGCTTACAATGAGCAGTTCTTC
>TRBV6-6|.|TRBJ2-1|.
CASSLSGGYSYNEQFF
TGTGCCAGCAGCCTTAGCGGAGGCTACTCCTACAATGAGCAGTTCTTC
>TRBV6-5|.|TRBJ1-1|.
CASSYSDVNTEAFF
TGTGCCAGCAGTTACTCGGACGTGAACACTGAAGCTTTCTTT
>TRBV11-2|.|TRBJ2-3|TRBD2
CASSSRGASGNGVADTQYF
TGTGCCAGCAGCTCCCGGGGGGCTAGCGGGAATGGGGTGGCAGATACGCAGTATTTT
>TRBV4-1|once|TRBJ2-1|TRBD2
CASSGGSYNEQFF
TGCGCGTCATCGGGAGGTTCCTACAATGAGCAGTTCTTC
>TRBV27|.|TRBJ1-1|.
CASSRKVVTMNTEAFF
TGTGCCAGCAGTCGCAAGGTCGTCACGATGAACACTGAAGCTTTCTTT
>TRBV5-6|.|TRBJ2-7|.
CASSLAGGAYEQYF
TGTGCCAGCAGCTTGGCCGGGGGAGCCTACGAGCAGTACTTC
>TRBV19|.|TRBJ1-4|.
CASSIGPGSQLFF
TGTGCCAGTAGTATAGGACCGGGCTCTCAACTGTTTTTT
>TRBV11-2|.|TRBJ2-5|TRBD1
CASSLGDRGRETQYF
TGTGCCAGCAGCTTAGGGGACAGGGGGCGAGAGACCCAGTACTTC
>TRBV11-2|.|TRBJ2-1|.
CASSLPSTSYNEQFF
TGTGCCAGCAGCTTACCGAGTACCTCCTACAATGAGCAGTTCTTC
>TRBV5-5|.|TRBJ1-1|TRBD1
CASSLRQGNTEAFF
TGTGCCAGCAGCTTGCGACAGGGGAACACTGAAGCTTTCTTT
>TRBV19|once|TRBJ2-7|TRBD2
CASSISAGGQGNEQYF
TGTGCCAGTAGTATAAGCGCGGGGGGGCAGGGCAACGAGCAGTACTTC
>TRBV10-3|.|TRBJ1-1|.
CAIRLRGAGTEAFF
TGTGCCATCAGATTACGGGGGGCAGGTACTGAAGCTTTCTTT
>TRBV29-1|.|TRBJ1-3|TRBD1
CSVRTGAGNTIYF
TGCAGCGTCCGGACAGGGGCTGGAAACACCATATATTTT
>TRBV7-2|.|TRBJ2-1|.
CASSFVSGLSSYNEQFF
TGTGCCAGCAGCTTTGTGTCAGGGCTTAGCTCCTACAATGAGCAGTTCTTC
>TRBV11-2|.|TRBJ2-7|TRBD1
CASSLVGQPYEQYF
TGTGCCAGCAGCTTAGTGGGACAGCCTTACGAGCAGTACTTC
>TRBV18|.|TRBJ2-2|.
CASSPPSSGVRPTGELFF
TGTGCCAGCTCACCACCGTCGTCAGGCGTCAGGCCCACCGGGGAGCTGTTTTTT
>TRBV30|.|TRBJ1-6|.
CAWSVMGEGISPLHF
TGTGCCTGGAGTGTAATGGGCGAGGGGATTTCACCCCTCCACTTT
>TRBV9|.|TRBJ2-4|.
CASSVGSGKNIQYF
TGTGCCAGCAGCGTAGGTTCGGGCAAAAACATTCAGTACTTC
>TRBV7-9|.|TRBJ2-1|TRBD2
CASSLSSGEYNEQFF
TGTGCCAGCAGCTTGTCTAGCGGAGAGTACAATGAGCAGTTCTTC
>TRBV7-9|.|TRBJ2-1|.
CASSAGTWTEQFF
TGTGCCAGCAGCGCCGGGACGTGGACTGAGCAGTTCTTC